This TCR beta chain was recorded in a study of CD8 T cells in Susac syndrome. Whole-study findings and limits: Susac syndrome CD8+ repertoires were clonally expanded, most strongly in CD8+ TEMRA cells.

Worth noting for this clonotype: The target antigen is unknown.

The J segment lost 2 bases and the V segment lost 11 bases, leaving 6 bases of the junction unmatched. Per the germline V gene, CDR1 is MNHEY and CDR2 is SVGEGT. The CDR3 contains 14 residues. The authors reverse transcribed roughly 0.5 to 1 ug RNA with random hexamers. An immunoSEQ multiplex PCR amplified TCR beta CDR3 over 54 Vbeta and 13 Jbeta. A single record per CDR3 protein comes from TCRdb applying MiXCR to the immunoSEQ multiplex PCR reads. Found here are roughly 89,000 distinct CDR3 sequences, 95% to 97% of them singletons; the top ten hold about 0.65%. The V gene is TRBV6-2 or TRBV6-3, the J gene TRBJ2-6; 7 nucleotides line up with TRBD1. The TCR sequence derives from a human donor with Susac syndrome. The specimen was CD8+ T cells from PBMCs. For the CDR3, the DNA is TGTGCCGCGAAACAGGGGACTGGGGCCAACGTCCTGACTTTC. Translation: CAAKQGTGANVLTF.